These 30 T cell receptor beta chains originate from one sample sequenced in a study of T-cell memory formation after mild COVID-19. TCRdb recomputed calls from the 5' RACE reads with MiXCR, one row per CDR3 protein. The repertoire holds hundreds of thousands of distinct CDR3 sequences, with more than 15% as singletons. Sequencing used PBMCs or a T cell subset sorted from them (not recorded which). Source of these receptors: an adult woman who had mild COVID-19 (a few samples of this study predate the infection). Cell type and time point are not known.

V gene TRBV5-1 combines with J gene TRBJ1-2, with 8 bases fitting TRBD1. Trimming took 1 base from V and 4 from J; bases not matched to a gene: 6. From germline, CDR1 is SGHRS and CDR2 YFSETQ. This CDR3 contains 15 residues. CDR3 amino acids: CASSLTRDRTYGYTF. In nucleotides, the CDR3 is TGCGCCAGCAGCTTGACCCGGGACAGGACCTATGGCTACACCTTC.

This chain joins TRBV9 and TRBJ2-5, with D tentatively TRBD2 (6 bases). This CDR3 has 14 amino acids. Germline V gene sequence: CDR1 SGDLS, CDR2 YYNGEE. V gave up 0 bases and J gave up 5 bases, with 11 bases separating them. The CDR3 region is CASSVVGTAETQYF. In DNA, the CDR3 is TGTGCCAGCAGCGTAGTAGGGACTGCCGAGACCCAGTACTTC.

CDR3 sequence: CSAVGQGAGQYF. CDR3 coding DNA: TGCAGTGCTGTAGGACAGGGGGCCGGTCAGTACTTC. V is TRBV20-1 and J is TRBJ2-7, with 11 positions matching TRBD1. Losses at the gene ends were 5 bases for V and 10 bases for J; bases not matched to a gene: 7. Germline V CDR1 and CDR2: DFQATT, SNEGSKA (reference sequence). This CDR3 spans 12 amino acids.

V is TRBV18 and J is TRBJ1-1; D is perhaps TRBD1 (5 bases). The CDR3 sequence is 16 residues long. The germline V gene has CDR1 KGHSH and CDR2 LQKENI. Trimming left V 6 bases short and J 1 base short, with 18 bases between. The CDR3 bases are TGTGCCAGCTCCCCAACCATCTTAACAGGGAACACTGAAGCTTTCTTT. Protein product: CASSPTILTGNTEAFF.

V is TRBV19 and J is TRBJ1-2; perhaps TRBD1 as D (6 bases). Per the germline V gene, CDR1 is LNHDA and CDR2 is SQIVND (reference sequence). This CDR3 is 15 amino acids long. The V gene lost 7 bases and the J gene lost 0 bases, with 15 bases spanning the gap. CDR3 sequence reads: CASIEQGASNYGYTF. CDR3 DNA: TGTGCCAGTATCGAACAGGGAGCGTCTAACTATGGCTACACCTTC.

The chain joins TRBV7-9 to TRBJ2-7; 10 bases fit TRBD1. CDR3 length equals 15 residues. Germline lookup yields CDR1 SEHNR and CDR2 FQNEAQ (reference sequence). After removal of 5 bases from V and 7 bases from J, the junction contained 11 bases not matched to a gene. The CDR3 spells CASSAYRDRGLEQYF. Here the CDR3 DNA reads TGTGCCAGCAGCGCGTACCGGGACAGGGGCTTAGAGCAGTACTTC.

The J gene is TRBJ1-1, the V gene TRBV12-3 or TRBV12-4; D unresolved. V lost 7 bases and J lost 3, with 12 bases in between. The CDR3 has 13 amino acids. The CDR3 loop reads CASTVSVDTEAFF. CDR3 DNA sequence: TGTGCCAGCACCGTCTCAGTGGACACTGAAGCTTTCTTT.

This clonotype appeared many times. The CDR3 reads CASSLAGTSGGQETQYF. As DNA, the CDR3 is TGCGCCAGCAGCTTGGCCGGGACTAGCGGGGGACAAGAGACCCAGTACTTC. The J gene is TRBJ2-5, the V gene TRBV5-1; 14 positions agree with TRBD2. Germline V CDR1 and CDR2: SGHRS, YFSETQ. Trimming took 0 bases from V and 2 from J; bases not matched to a gene: 3. The CDR3 is 17 amino acids.

V gene TRBV7-9 combines with J gene TRBJ1-2; D gene unclear. CDR3 length: 14 amino acids. Trimming shortened V by 5 bases and J by 4 bases, and 14 bases separated the two germline ends. Per germline, CDR1 SEHNR and CDR2 FQNEAQ (reference sequence). The CDR3 DNA reads TGTGCCAGCAGCCTCTACGACGCAGCCTATGGCTACACCTTC. Its translation is CASSLYDAAYGYTF. The complete variable domain, with remaining parts taken from reference TRBV7-9 and TRBJ1-2, reads DTGVSQNPRHKITKRGQNVTFRCDPISEHNRLYWYRQTLGQGPEFLTYFQNEAQLEKSRLLSDRFSAERPKGSFSTLEIQRTEQGDSAMYLCASSLYDAAYGYTFGSGTRLTVV.

This clonotype was observed a few times. The rearrangement links TRBV6-1 to TRBJ2-3; 9 nucleotides align to TRBD1. This CDR3 is 15 amino acids long. CDR1 is MNHNS, CDR2 SASEGT, per germline. J lost 3 bases, V lost 6 bases, and 7 bases had no gene match. Written as DNA, the CDR3 is TGTGCCAGCAGGAGGGGGACAGGGAGTACAGATACGCAGTATTTT. Translated: CASRRGTGSTDTQYF.

The V call is TRBV27, the J call TRBJ2-1; a weak D match, TRBD1 (6 bases). The CDR3 spans 16 residues. The V and J ends lost 1 base and 2 bases respectively, with 12 bases between them. Germline V gene lookup returns CDR1 MNHEY and CDR2 SMNVEV (reference sequence). CDR3 sequence: CASSLLAQGTYNEQFF. In DNA, the CDR3 is TGTGCCAGCAGTTTATTAGCACAGGGAACCTACAATGAGCAGTTCTTC.

The V and J genes are TRBV6-1 and TRBJ1-4, with unresolved D. The CDR3 length is 13 residues. Germline assignment: CDR1 MNHNS and CDR2 SASEGT. V was trimmed by 7 bases and J by 4 bases, leaving 10 bases between them. CDR3 sequence (DNA): TGTGCCAGCAAGCCGAAGGGTAATGAAAAACTGTTTTTT. Its translation: CASKPKGNEKLFF.

The sample holds a few counts of this clonotype. V is TRBV30 and J is TRBJ1-2; D ambiguous. The germline V and J ends were trimmed by 2 bases and 2 bases, with 15 bases remaining between them. The germline V gene has CDR1 GTSNPN and CDR2 SVGIG (reference sequence). This CDR3 is built from 15 residues. The CDR3 coding sequence is TGTGCCTGGAGTCCCCTCGGGCGTAGAAACTATGGCTACACCTTC. It translates to CAWSPLGRRNYGYTF.

V is TRBV20-1 and J is TRBJ1-6; no clear D. The CDR3 loop spans 15 amino acids. The V end lost 0 bases, the J end lost 6 bases, and 12 bases lay between the germline ends. Per germline, CDR1 DFQATT and CDR2 SNEGSKA (reference sequence). CDR3 DNA: TGCAGTGCTAGAGATCCGGGCCGGGCTAATTCACCCCTCCACTTT. It yields the protein CSARDPGRANSPLHF.

The gene calls are TRBV4-1 and TRBJ2-5; 8 bases agree with TRBD2. Germline V gives CDR1 MGHRA, CDR2 YSYEKL. The CDR3 is 16 residues long. Unmatched junction bases numbered 9, after V lost 5 bases and J lost 1 base. The DNA for the CDR3 is TGCGCCAGCAGCTTCCAAGGTAGCGGGGCCCAAGAGACCCAGTACTTC. Its translation: CASSFQGSGAQETQYF.

This clonotype appeared a few times. The rearrangement links TRBV7-8 to TRBJ2-3; unclear D gene. The CDR3 extends over 17 amino acids. Trimming left V 5 bases short and J 2 bases short, with 20 bases between. Germline V gene lookup returns CDR1 SGHVS and CDR2 FQNEAQ. The CDR3 is CASSGRRAPRPTDTQYF. DNA for the CDR3: TGTGCCAGCAGCGGTCGCCGGGCCCCGAGGCCCACAGATACGCAGTATTTT.

The chain uses TRBV7-2 and TRBJ1-5; the D is unclear. Between the trimmed V and J ends, which lost 3 bases and 1 base, there was a span of 10 bases. CDR3 length: 15 residues. CDR1 SGHTA and CDR2 FQGNSA come from the germline V gene. This CDR3 is CASSFFSGSNQPQHF. CDR3 coding DNA: TGTGCCAGCAGCTTTTTCTCCGGAAGCAATCAGCCCCAGCATTTT.

This sequence joins TRBV5-6 and TRBJ2-3; no reliable D call. The ends were cut back, 0 bases at V and 2 bases at J, with 7 bases in the middle. This CDR3 is built from 14 residues. The germline gives CDR1 SGHDT, CDR2 YYEEEE. This CDR3 is CASSLEGPTDTQYF. The CDR3 DNA follows: TGTGCCAGCAGCTTGGAGGGTCCCACAGATACGCAGTATTTT.

This clonotype has a handful of counts. The chain links TRBV7-2 to TRBJ2-1; 7 nucleotides line up with TRBD1. Germline V lookup: CDR1 SGHTA, CDR2 FQGNSA. CDR3 length equals 14 residues. Trimming removed 7 bases from V and 3 bases from J; junction bases left unmatched: 6. The CDR3 nucleotides are TGTGCCAGCACCTGGGACAGTTTCTACAATGAGCAGTTCTTC. Protein: CASTWDSFYNEQFF. Filled out from reference TRBV7-2 and TRBJ2-1, the complete variable domain reads GAGVSQSPSNKVTEKGKDVELRCDPISGHTALYWYRQSLGQGLEFLIYFQGNSAPDKSGLPSDRFSAERTGGSVSTLTIQRTQQEDSAVYLCASTWDSFYNEQFFGPGTRLTVL.

The chain recombines TRBV5-1 with TRBJ2-7; 12 bases line up with TRBD2. Germline V CDR1 and CDR2: SGHRS, YFSETQ. Trimming removed 4 bases from V and 7 bases from J; junction bases left unmatched: 15. The CDR3 consists of 17 residues. CDR3 coding DNA: TGCGCCAGCAGCCGGAAACAGACTAGCGGGAGTCATATTGAGCAGTACTTC. Its translation is CASSRKQTSGSHIEQYF.

The chain uses TRBV28 and TRBJ1-1; D might be TRBD1 (5 bases). The length of the CDR3 is 12 residues. V was cut by 3 bases and J by 6 bases, with 8 bases left in between. CDR1 MDHEN and CDR2 SYDVKM come from the germline V gene. Here the CDR3 DNA reads TGTGCCAGCAGTTTGGGGGTACCTGAAGCTTTCTTT. It translates to CASSLGVPEAFF. The entire variable domain, with the rest obtained from reference TRBV28 and TRBJ1-1, is as follows: DVKVTQSSRYLVKRTGEKVFLECVQDMDHENMFWYRQDPGLGLRLIYFSYDVKMKEKGDIPEGYSVSREKKERFSLILESASTNQTSMYLCASSLGVPEAFFGQGTRLTVV.

The chain links TRBV9 to TRBJ2-1; 9 nucleotides agree with TRBD1. The CDR3 is 13 amino acids. Trimming removed 3 bases from V and 9 bases from J; junction bases left unmatched: 4. Germline V gene data show CDR1 as SGDLS and CDR2 as YYNGEE. The CDR3 DNA is TGTGCCAGCAGCGAGGGGACAGGGCTTGAGCAGTTCTTC. Amino acid sequence: CASSEGTGLEQFF.

This clonotype was recorded a few times. The rearrangement links TRBV5-4 to TRBJ2-2; D not certain. This CDR3 contains 16 residues. The V gene lost 2 bases and the J gene lost 0 bases, with 11 bases spanning the gap. Germline CDR1 is SGHNT and CDR2 is YYREEE (reference sequence). DNA of the CDR3: TGTGCCAGCAGCTTTCGGCTACTCTCGAACACCGGGGAGCTGTTTTTT. This translates into CASSFRLLSNTGELFF.

This clonotype has just a few counts. The J gene is TRBJ2-1, the V gene TRBV5-6, with D tentatively TRBD1 (6 bases). The CDR3 loop spans 14 amino acids. V lost 4 bases, J lost 5 bases, and 13 bases lay in between. Germline values: CDR1 SGHDT, CDR2 YYEEEE. The CDR3 DNA is TGTGCCAGCAGCCCAACAGGGTCCCACAATGAGCAGTTCTTC. It encodes CASSPTGSHNEQFF. Combining the CDR3 with reference TRBV5-6 and TRBJ2-1 gives the whole variable domain DAGVTQSPTHLIKTRGQQVTLRCSPKSGHDTVSWYQQALGQGPQFIFQYYEEEERQRGNFPDRFSGHQFPNYSSELNVNALLLGDSALYLCASSPTGSHNEQFFGPGTRLTVL.

The V and J genes are TRBV7-9 and TRBJ2-7; tentatively, D is TRBD1 (6 bases). Per germline, CDR1 SEHNR and CDR2 FQNEAQ (reference sequence). CDR3 length: 18 residues. The germline V and J ends were trimmed by 3 bases and 2 bases, with 23 bases remaining between them. CDR3 region: CASSFPTGKQGGTYEQYF. CDR3 DNA sequence: TGTGCCAGCAGCTTCCCTACAGGGAAACAGGGCGGAACCTACGAGCAGTACTTC.

The rearrangement joins TRBV5-6 to TRBJ1-2; the D gene is possibly TRBD1 (6 bases). CDR1 and CDR2 (germline): SGHDT, YYEEEE. V was clipped by 2 bases and J by 6 bases, with 11 bases between them. The CDR3 has 13 residues. CDR3 in amino acids: CASSLGQMDGYTF. In DNA form, the CDR3 reads TGTGCCAGCAGCTTAGGACAGATGGATGGCTACACCTTC.

This clonotype was seen a single time. This chain uses TRBV20-1 with TRBJ2-1; 11 nucleotides agree with TRBD2. The J segment lost 7 bases and the V segment lost 0 bases, leaving 5 bases of the junction unmatched. CDR1 is DFQATT and CDR2 is SNEGSKA in the germline V gene (reference sequence). The CDR3 spans 15 residues. CDR3 loop: CSARDGSSGGNEQFF. The CDR3 DNA reads TGCAGTGCTAGAGATGGGTCTAGCGGGGGGAATGAGCAGTTCTTC.

The CDR3 sequence is CASSFTWGEDSPLHF. The CDR3 DNA reads as TGTGCCAGCAGCTTTACGTGGGGAGAGGATTCACCCCTCCACTTT. This chain connects TRBV7-2 to TRBJ1-6; D is undetermined. CDR3 size: 15 residues. V dropped 3 bases and J dropped 8 bases, with 14 bases sitting between them. Per germline, CDR1 SGHTA and CDR2 FQGNSA.

This clonotype was counted ten times or more. V gene TRBV11-3 combines with J gene TRBJ2-5; D possibly uses TRBD1 or TRBD2 (6 bases each). The V end lost 5 bases, the J end lost 7 bases, and 14 bases lay between the germline ends. This CDR3 spans 13 amino acids. Germline values: CDR1 SGHNT, CDR2 YENEEA. CDR3 amino acids: CASSELQGGTQYF. CDR3 in DNA: TGTGCCAGCAGCGAACTACAGGGAGGGACCCAGTACTTC.

This clonotype was observed a handful of times. The V call is TRBV6-5, the J call TRBJ2-7; D could derive from TRBD1 or TRBD2 (6 bases each). Trimming shortened V by 5 bases and J by 6 bases, and 17 bases separated the two germline ends. This CDR3 spans 14 amino acids. Germline CDR1 is MNHEY and CDR2 is SVGAGI. CDR3 protein: CASSTPGGGAEQYF. The CDR3 DNA is TGTGCCAGCAGTACCCCCGGAGGGGGTGCCGAGCAGTACTTC.